This T cell receptor beta chain emerged from a study of cytomegalovirus exposure and HLA in healthy donors. Study-wide points: HLA alleles were associated with roughly 15,000 TCR beta sequences in a later analysis at 0.05 false discovery rate. TCR beta V- and J-gene trimming, according to a later analysis, was linked to a missense DCLRE1C variant.

A remark on this clone: What it binds is not known.

The germline V gene has CDR1 MNHEY and CDR2 SVGAGI. Deletions cut 4 bases from V and 5 bases from J, with 20 bases between. CDR3 length equals 16 residues. The PCR had 60 Vbeta and 13 Jbeta primers. Sequencing used immunoSEQ multiplex PCR; TCRdb keeps in-frame clones, though not all of them. The sample has 110,000 to 150,000 clones, 65% to 80% seen once. The sample consisted of PBMCs. The rearrangement joins TRBV6-5 to TRBJ1-2; the D is unclear. This receptor was obtained from a woman between 40 and 50 years old in good health and CMV-seronegative. The CDR3 nucleotides read TGTGCCAGCAGTTCCCCCCGGGATGGTAGTGGATATGGCTACACCTTC. Translation: CASSSPRDGSGYGYTF.